This entry concerns a single T cell receptor beta chain. Its antigen is unknown. These data come from a study of cytomegalovirus exposure and HLA in healthy donors. General study findings and limits: According to a later analysis, most TCR beta chains associated with CMV appeared HLA-restricted.

It was with 60 Vbeta and 13 Jbeta primers that the PCR ran. TCRdb's copy holds only in-frame clones and misses some; the assay was immunoSEQ multiplex PCR. The repertoire table contains roughly 54,000 clones. The CDR3 runs 14 residues. V lost 7 bases, J lost 4 bases, and 14 bases lay in between. Germline V lookup: CDR1 LNHDA, CDR2 SQIVND (reference sequence). This clonotype originated in a woman aged 30 to 39 in good health and CMV-seropositive. Sample: PBMCs. This chain connects TRBV19 to TRBJ1-5; a weak D match, TRBD1 (5 bases). CDR3 amino acids: CASNLSGGNQPQHF. CDR3 DNA sequence: TGTGCCAGTAACCTGTCGGGGGGGAATCAGCCCCAGCATTTT.